This TCR beta chain originates from a study of T-cell reconstitution after alpha-beta-depleted transplantation in children. Unique molecular identifiers tagged the TCRbeta library. TCRdb called the PCR reads again in MiXCR, with one record for every CDR3 protein. The data contain about 610,000 distinct CDR3 sequences, about 10% of them singletons. There are 15 residues in the CDR3. CDR1 and CDR2 (germline): SGHRS, YFSETQ. Trimming shortened V by 0 bases and J by 6 bases, and 15 bases separated the two germline ends. The chain is built from TRBV5-1 and TRBJ1-1; D is undetermined. The clonotype originates from a human donor who donated a stem cell graft to a child with acute myeloid leukemia. The sequences come from PBMCs from the stem cell graft donor, collected from the stem cell graft. In DNA, the CDR3 is TGCGCCAGCAGCTTGGAGGGTTCCTCGGCGGCTGAAGCTTTCTTT. It specifies CASSLEGSSAAEAFF.